This T cell receptor (beta chain) was identified in a study of blood T cell repertoires in COVID-19. The V and J ends lost 1 base and 4 bases, in that order; junction bases with no gene match: 3. The CDR3 is 16 residues long. Germline-derived CDR1 and CDR2 are SGHNT and YENEEA. Generated by immunoSEQ multiplex PCR, the TCRdb table keeps only in-frame clones and is missing some. Here the sample spans roughly 250,000 clones, roughly 83% being singletons. The specimen was PBMCs or T cells enriched from blood (not recorded which). The J gene is TRBJ2-3, the V gene TRBV11-3; 12 nucleotides align to TRBD2. The TCR comes from a woman aged 50 to 60 who had recovered from COVID-19. The CDR3 reads CASSLAGLAGSDTQYF. DNA for the CDR3: TGTGCCAGCAGCTTAGCCGGACTAGCGGGGTCAGATACGCAGTATTTT.